Presented here are 20 T cell receptor beta chains from one specimen sequenced in a study of regulatory T cells in long-lasting Graves disease. Library construction for TCR beta used iRepertoire HTBI primers and Arm-PCR of CDR3 regions. Via MiXCR, TCRdb re-called the multiplex PCR reads, giving one row per CDR3 protein. The sample lists about 450,000 distinct CDR3 sequences, about a sixth occurring once. Time point reported: newly diagnosed GD, antithyroid drugs for less than 3 months. The TCR library was prepared using RNA isolated from PBMCs. The same data also contributed to another study, on T cells in Graves' hyperthyroidism and ophthalmopathy.

The sequences come from peripheral blood mononuclear cells (PBMCs), collected at new diagnosis, from a patient treated with antithyroid drugs. The receptors originated from a woman aged 25-40 years with Graves disease.

In the case of this clonotype: This may arise from a read error, as a much more abundant clone is one base away. This chain links TRBV20-1 with TRBJ2-1; D is possibly TRBD2 (5 bases). The CDR3 is 14 amino acids. Germline lookup yields CDR1 DFQATT and CDR2 SNEGSKA (reference sequence). The CDR3 coding sequence is TGCAGTGCTAGGTTGGGAGCCCCCTACAGTGAGCAGTTCTTC. Translation: CSARLGAPYSEQFF.

This clonotype was counted a few times. The chain links TRBV27 to TRBJ2-7, with no clear D. V gave up 8 bases and J gave up 2 bases, with 16 bases separating them. Germline V CDR1 and CDR2: MNHEY, SMNVEV (reference sequence). The CDR3 totals 14 residues. The CDR3 DNA sequence: TGTGCCAGCCTGGGAAACAATCCGCCCTACGAGCAGTACTTC. Translating gives CASLGNNPPYEQYF.

This clonotype was recorded many times. The chain uses TRBV5-1 and TRBJ2-7; D gene unclear. The germline CDR1 and CDR2 sequences are SGHRS and YFSETQ. The ends were cut back, 4 bases at V and 6 bases at J, with 11 bases in the middle. CDR3 length: 12 residues. The CDR3 bases are TGCGCCAGCAGCATAGGTGACTCCGAGCAGTACTTC. Encoded protein: CASSIGDSEQYF.

This clonotype was recorded a few times. The V and J genes are TRBV4-1 and TRBJ1-5, with 7 bases lining up with TRBD1. V was clipped by 2 bases and J by 2 bases; unmatched bases: 12. CDR1 is MGHRA and CDR2 is YSYEKL in the germline V gene. This CDR3 has 18 residues. The CDR3 DNA sequence: TGCGCCAGCAGCCAACGTTTTACAGGGGAAAGGGGCAATCAGCCCCAGCATTTT. Amino acids: CASSQRFTGERGNQPQHF.

There are many counts of this clonotype. V is TRBV10-3 and J is TRBJ2-5; TRBD2 agrees at 12 bases. V lost 4 bases, J lost 3 bases, and 9 bases stayed unmatched. Germline assignment: CDR1 ENHRY and CDR2 SYGVKD. The CDR3 totals 17 residues. This chain's CDR3 is CAISAKDGLAGKETQYF. CDR3 DNA: TGTGCCATCAGTGCAAAGGATGGACTAGCGGGAAAAGAGACCCAGTACTTC.

The J gene is TRBJ2-7, the V gene TRBV12-5; no firm D call. Per the germline V gene, CDR1 is LGHNT and CDR2 is FRNRAP. CDR3 size: 12 residues. V was clipped by 1 base and J by 6 bases, with 7 bases between them. CDR3 sequence: CASGLGYGEQYF. In nucleotides, the CDR3 is TGTGCTAGTGGTTTGGGGTACGGCGAGCAGTACTTC.

In its sample, this clonotype was seen many times. The chain has TRBV11-2 and TRBJ2-2; 7 bases map to TRBD2. CDR1 and CDR2 from the germline V gene are SGHAT and FQNNGV. The CDR3 length is 16 residues. With V trimmed by 10 bases and J by 8 bases, 19 bases remained unmatched. The CDR3 DNA reads TGTGCCATACCGCCCACTAGACTAGCTTCTGGGGGGGAGCTGTTTTTT. Translation: CAIPPTRLASGGELFF.

V usage is TRBV5-1 and J usage is TRBJ2-7; 9 bases are shared with TRBD1. The CDR3 runs to 17 residues. Germline CDR1 reads SGHRS; CDR2 reads YFSETQ. With 3 bases clipped from V and 5 bases from J, the junction kept 15 bases outside the gene matches. The CDR3 here is CASSSNFRTGQGHEQYF. Here the CDR3 DNA reads TGCGCCAGCAGCTCTAACTTTCGTACGGGACAGGGACACGAGCAGTACTTC. Based on the CDR3 plus reference TRBV5-1 and TRBJ2-7, the full variable domain is KAGVTQTPRYLIKTRGQQVTLSCSPISGHRSVSWYQQTPGQGLQFLFEYFSETQRNKGNFPGRFSGRQFSNSRSEMNVSTLELGDSALYLCASSSNFRTGQGHEQYFGPGTRLTVT.

The sample holds a few counts of this clonotype. The chain links TRBV13 to TRBJ2-1, with 10 bases aligning to TRBD1. J was trimmed by 5 bases and V by 3 bases; bases with no gene match: 7. The length of the CDR3 is 16 residues. CDR1 PRHDT and CDR2 FYEKMQ come from the germline V gene (reference sequence). The CDR3 loop reads CASSLSGTGVDNEQFF. Written as DNA, the CDR3 is TGTGCCAGCAGCTTGAGTGGGACAGGGGTTGACAATGAGCAGTTCTTC.

This clonotype was seen at least ten times. The chain is built from TRBV7-8 and TRBJ2-7; perhaps TRBD1 as D (6 bases). The germline CDR1 and CDR2 sequences are SGHVS and FQNEAQ. This CDR3 spans 12 amino acids. The V end was cut by 3 bases, the J end by 5 bases, with 8 bases between. The CDR3 loop is CASSFGQHEQYF. CDR3 nucleotide sequence: TGTGCCAGCAGCTTCGGACAGCACGAGCAGTACTTC.

This rearrangement joins TRBV7-2 to TRBJ2-7; D possibly uses TRBD1 or TRBD2 (5 bases each). The germline V and J ends were trimmed by 1 base and 7 bases, with 14 bases remaining between them. CDR3 size: 14 residues. In germline, CDR1 is SGHTA, CDR2 FQGNSA. The CDR3 protein is CASSLGGIAGEQYF. The CDR3 DNA is TGTGCCAGCAGCTTAGGGGGGATTGCCGGGGAGCAGTACTTC.

This clonotype has a count of ten or more. The chain couples TRBV6-2 or TRBV6-3 to TRBJ2-7; unclear D gene. The V and J ends lost 0 bases and 3 bases respectively, with 9 bases between them. This CDR3 has 14 residues. CDR1 is MNHEY and CDR2 is SVGEGT in the germline V gene. The DNA for the CDR3 is TGTGCCAGCAGTTACTCGACGGGCCGCTACGAGCAGTACTTC. Protein: CASSYSTGRYEQYF.

This clonotype was seen a handful of times. J is TRBJ2-7 and V is TRBV29-1; 11 bases match TRBD1. The V segment lost 7 bases and the J segment 0 bases; nucleotides outside the gene matches: 2. Germline CDR1 is SQVTM and CDR2 is ANQGSEA. This CDR3 is built from 13 residues. CDR3 sequence reads: CSGGTGGSYEQYF. The CDR3 DNA reads as TGCAGCGGGGGGACAGGGGGCTCCTACGAGCAGTACTTC.

The J gene is TRBJ1-2, the V gene TRBV20-1; D is uncertain. V was pared by 4 bases and J by 4 bases, with 7 bases between. The CDR3 sequence is 11 residues long. CDR1 is DFQATT and CDR2 is SNEGSKA in the germline V gene (reference sequence). The CDR3 DNA reads TGCAGTGCTACCGACGGCTATGGCTACACCTTC. Residues: CSATDGYGYTF.

The genes are TRBV20-1 and TRBJ1-2; TRBD1 matches 10 bases. The CDR3 covers 14 residues. Germline V gene data show CDR1 as DFQATT and CDR2 as SNEGSKA (reference sequence). The V gene end was trimmed by 8 bases and the J gene end by 2 bases; junction bases not matched to a gene: 8. The CDR3: CSSTGTGENYGYTF. The CDR3 DNA follows: TGCAGTTCTACCGGGACAGGGGAGAACTATGGCTACACCTTC.

The rearrangement links TRBV16 to TRBJ1-4; D is uncertain. This CDR3 contains 12 residues. Germline V lookup: CDR1 KGHSY, CDR2 FQNENV. The V gene lost 1 base and the J gene lost 8 bases, with 5 bases spanning the gap. The CDR3 reads CASSQLGEKLFF. The CDR3 coding sequence is TGTGCCAGCAGCCAATTGGGCGAAAAACTGTTTTTT.

In its sample, this clonotype was seen many times. This chain connects TRBV11-1 to TRBJ2-5; TRBD1 agrees at 7 bases. V trimming: 1 base; J trimming: 5 bases; junction bases outside the gene matches: 13. This CDR3 has 17 residues. The V gene's germline CDR1 is SGHAT and CDR2 FQDESV (reference sequence). The CDR3 coding sequence is TGTGCCAGCAGCTTAGGCGTGGACAGGAGGATTCGGGAGACCCAGTACTTC. Amino acids: CASSLGVDRRIRETQYF.

This clonotype was detected ten times or more. CDR3 nucleotides: TGTGCCAGCAGCTTAGTTATAGGGGCGGTAGAGACCCAGTACTTC. This sequence encodes CASSLVIGAVETQYF. The chain recombines TRBV11-2 with TRBJ2-5; a weak D match, TRBD1 (5 bases). Germline CDR1 is SGHAT and CDR2 is FQNNGV. There are 15 residues in the CDR3. V was clipped by 1 base and J by 4 bases, with 13 bases between them.

In this sample, this clonotype turned up many times. The rearrangement joins TRBV7-8 to TRBJ2-1; 10 positions match TRBD2. The V segment lost 5 bases and the J segment 6 bases; nucleotides outside the gene matches: 7. From germline, CDR1 is SGHVS and CDR2 FQNEAQ. This CDR3 region has 15 residues. CDR3 coding DNA: TGTGCCAGCAGCCCGGGAAGCGGGAGGGGCAATGAGCAGTTCTTC. Residues: CASSPGSGRGNEQFF.

The chain uses TRBV20-1 and TRBJ2-2, with TRBD2 as a possible D gene (6 bases). Per germline, CDR1 DFQATT and CDR2 SNEGSKA (reference sequence). V lost 5 bases to trimming and J lost 0 bases, with 13 bases between them. This CDR3 comprises 15 residues. This chain's CDR3 is CSASLGTPNTGELFF. DNA for the CDR3: TGCAGTGCTTCTCTTGGGACTCCGAACACCGGGGAGCTGTTTTTT.